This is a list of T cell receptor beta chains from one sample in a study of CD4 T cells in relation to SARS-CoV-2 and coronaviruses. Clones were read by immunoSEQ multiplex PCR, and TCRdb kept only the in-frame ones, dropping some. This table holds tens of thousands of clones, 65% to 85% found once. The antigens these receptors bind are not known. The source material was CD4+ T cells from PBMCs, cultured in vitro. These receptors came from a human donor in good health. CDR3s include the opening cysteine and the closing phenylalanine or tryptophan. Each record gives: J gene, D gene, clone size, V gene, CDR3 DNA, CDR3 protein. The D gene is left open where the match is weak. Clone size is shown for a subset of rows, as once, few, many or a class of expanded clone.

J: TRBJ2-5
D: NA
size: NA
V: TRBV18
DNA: TGTGCCAGCTCACCACCCAAGACAAAAGAGACCCAGTACTTC
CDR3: CASSPPKTKETQYF

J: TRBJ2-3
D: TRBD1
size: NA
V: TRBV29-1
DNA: TGCAGCGCTCGACAGGGATCAGGCACAGATACGCAGTATTTT
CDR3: CSARQGSGTDTQYF

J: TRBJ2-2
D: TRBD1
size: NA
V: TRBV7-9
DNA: TGTGCCAGCAGCCGAGCAGGGGGCTCCGGGGAGCTGTTTTTT
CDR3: CASSRAGGSGELFF

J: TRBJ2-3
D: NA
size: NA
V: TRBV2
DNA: TGTGCCAGCAGGGGGTTCGGGGAAACAGATACGCAGTATTTT
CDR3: CASRGFGETDTQYF

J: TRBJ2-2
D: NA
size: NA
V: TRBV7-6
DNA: TGTGCCAGCGGGCGAGAGGGACTCCCCACCGGGGAGCTGTTTTTT
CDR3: CASGREGLPTGELFF

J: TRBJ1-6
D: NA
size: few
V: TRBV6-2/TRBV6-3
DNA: TGTGCCAGCAGTCAGGAGGTCCCCACGTATTCACCCCTCCACTTT
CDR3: CASSQEVPTYSPLHF

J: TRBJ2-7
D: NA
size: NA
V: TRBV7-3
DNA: TGTGCCAGCAGCCCCGGGGTAGGGTTAGAGCAGTACTTC
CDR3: CASSPGVGLEQYF

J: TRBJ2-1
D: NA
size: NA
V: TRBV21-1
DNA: TGTGCCAGCAGCTCGCCGGCCGGGACAGTAGCCTACAATGAGCAGTTCTTC
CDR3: CASSSPAGTVAYNEQFF

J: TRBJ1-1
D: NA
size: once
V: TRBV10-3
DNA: TGTGCCATCAGATTGGGGAACACTGAAGCTTTCTTT
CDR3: CAIRLGNTEAFF

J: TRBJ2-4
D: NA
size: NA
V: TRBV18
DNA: TGTGCCAGCTCCCCAGACCTGGACATTCAGTACTTC
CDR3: CASSPDLDIQYF

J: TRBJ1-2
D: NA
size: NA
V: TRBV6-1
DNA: TGTGCCAGCAGTGAGTGGGCTAACTATGGCTACACCTTC
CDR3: CASSEWANYGYTF

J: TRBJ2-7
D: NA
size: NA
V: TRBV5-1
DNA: TGCGCCAGCAGCACCCACGCGAAAGGGGCGGCCTACGAGCAGTACTTC
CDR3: CASSTHAKGAAYEQYF

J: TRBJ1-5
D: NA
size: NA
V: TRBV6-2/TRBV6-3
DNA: TGTGCCAGCAGTTACGGAGGAGCCAATCAGCCCCAGCATTTT
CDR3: CASSYGGANQPQHF

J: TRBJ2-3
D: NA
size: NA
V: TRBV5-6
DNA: TGTGCCAGCAGCAAGGAAGGAGGGCGCTTCGGCACAGATACGCAGTATTTT
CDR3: CASSKEGGRFGTDTQYF

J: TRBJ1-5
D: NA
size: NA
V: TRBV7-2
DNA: TGTGCCAGCAGCCTAACCCGCTTTGGGCCCCAGCATTTT
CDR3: CASSLTRFGPQHF

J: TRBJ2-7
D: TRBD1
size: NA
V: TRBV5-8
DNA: TGTGCCAGCAGCTTGAACAGGGGGCTCGAAATTTCCTACGAGCAGTACTTC
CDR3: CASSLNRGLEISYEQYF

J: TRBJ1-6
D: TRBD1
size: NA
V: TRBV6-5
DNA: TGTGCCACGAGGACAGGGCTTAATTCACCCCTCCACTTT
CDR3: CATRTGLNSPLHF

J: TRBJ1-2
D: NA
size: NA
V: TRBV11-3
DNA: TGTGCCAGCAGCTTAGTGTTTGGACGAGTCATGAATGGCTACACCTTC
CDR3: CASSLVFGRVMNGYTF